Below, 14 T cell receptor beta chains from the same sample are listed, as sequenced in a study of shared clonotypes between healthy human individuals (dated by TCRdb to about 2020). Libraries came from the immunoSEQ multiplex PCR assay. This immuneACCESS table, as held by TCRdb, lists in-frame sequences with V and J called but not all clones. Of the missing ones, under half trace to an unresolved V gene in checked studies; the others have no known cause. This sample lists some 2,000,000 clones; more than 90% were detected once. The top ten clonotypes cover less than 0.15% of the sample. Sample: naive CD4+ T cells sorted from blood. According to the study, the label for this sample's cell subset or site signals: CD45RA+ positively selected. These receptors were collected from a man younger than 35 in good health.

The chain combines TRBV5-1 with TRBJ2-7; D not certain. The CDR3 runs 15 residues. Deletions cut 4 bases from V and 1 base from J, with 15 bases between. Germline loops: CDR1 SGHRS, CDR2 YFSETQ. DNA of the CDR3: TGCGCCAGCAGCCCTACTGGCGGTGGATCCTACGAGCAGTACTTC. Translating gives CASSPTGGGSYEQYF.

This rearrangement joins TRBV6-5 to TRBJ2-1, with a possible D match to TRBD2 (6 bases). From germline, CDR1 is MNHEY and CDR2 SVGAGI. There are 13 residues in the CDR3. Trimming took off 5 bases at V and 9 bases at J, with 14 bases between the two ends. CDR3 loop: CASSGGDTAEQFF. CDR3 coding DNA: TGTGCCAGCAGTGGAGGGGATACGGCTGAGCAGTTCTTC.

This chain joins TRBV7-8 and TRBJ1-5, with TRBD1 matching 7 bases. Germline V lookup: CDR1 SGHVS, CDR2 FQNEAQ. This CDR3 is 16 amino acids long. V shed 5 bases, J shed 1 base, and the junction held 8 bases outside the gene matches. CDR3 DNA: TGTGCCAGCAGCCCCCACCTGGACAGGAGCAATCAGCCCCAGCATTTT. Protein sequence: CASSPHLDRSNQPQHF.

V and J are TRBV4-3 and TRBJ1-1; D possibly corresponds to TRBD1 (5 bases). The length of the CDR3 is 13 residues. Germline V gene data show CDR1 as LGHNA and CDR2 as YSLEER. V gave up 1 base and J gave up 11 bases, with 14 bases separating them. DNA for the CDR3: TGCGCCAGCAGCCAAGCCCAGGGTCTGAGGGCTTTCTTT. Its translation is CASSQAQGLRAFF.

J is TRBJ1-2 and V is TRBV6-5; D ambiguous. V lost 6 bases to trimming and J lost 0 bases, with 11 bases between them. CDR3 length: 14 amino acids. Germline V CDR1 and CDR2: MNHEY, SVGAGI. CDR3 coding DNA: TGTGCCAGCAGCGCCGCGGCTACTAACTATGGCTACACCTTC. Translated, it gives CASSAAATNYGYTF.

The CDR3 nucleotides read TGCGCCAGCAGCGCCGGACTAGCGGAGACCGGGGAGCTGTTTTTT. This sequence encodes CASSAGLAETGELFF. V gene TRBV5-1 combines with J gene TRBJ2-2; TRBD2 matches at 10 bases. After removal of 4 bases from V and 5 bases from J, the junction contained 5 bases not matched to a gene. This CDR3 is 15 amino acids long. Germline V CDR1 and CDR2: SGHRS, YFSETQ.

The chain carries TRBV4-3 and TRBJ2-1, with D unclear. The CDR3 has 16 amino acids. Trimming took 4 bases from V and 4 from J, leaving 17 bases between them. The germline V gene encodes CDR1 LGHNA and CDR2 YSLEER. CDR3 sequence reads: CASSLWALGSYNEQFF. DNA of the CDR3: TGCGCCAGCAGCCTTTGGGCTCTGGGGTCTTACAATGAGCAGTTCTTC.

Regarding this clone: The sample contains more than one DNA sequence encoding this CDR3. The V call is TRBV30, the J call TRBJ2-7; 9 bases fit TRBD1. The CDR3 consists of 14 residues. The V gene's germline CDR1 is GTSNPN and CDR2 SVGIG (reference sequence). Trimming removed 0 bases from V and 3 bases from J; junction bases left unmatched: 3. This CDR3 reads CAWSVTGQGYEQYF. For the CDR3, the DNA is TGTGCCTGGAGTGTAACGGGACAGGGCTACGAGCAGTACTTC.

The V and J genes are TRBV5-5 and TRBJ2-7; 8 nucleotides line up with TRBD1. The germline V gene encodes CDR1 SGHKS and CDR2 YYEKEE (reference sequence). This CDR3 has 16 residues. The junction had 9 bases not matched to a gene; V was cut back by 1 base and J by 3 bases. The CDR3 spells CASSLSILTGGYEQYF. The CDR3 DNA reads as TGTGCCAGCAGCTTGTCCATCCTAACAGGGGGCTACGAGCAGTACTTC.

V gene TRBV11-1 combines with J gene TRBJ2-7; TRBD1 is a possible D gene (6 bases). V was cut by 3 bases and J by 5 bases, with 11 bases left in between. The germline gives CDR1 SGHAT, CDR2 FQDESV (reference sequence). The CDR3 is 13 residues long. The CDR3 DNA reads as TGTGCCAGCAGCTTTTCAGGGGCTAACGAGCAGTACTTC. This codes for CASSFSGANEQYF. The variable domain in full, completed from reference TRBV11-1 and TRBJ2-7, reads EAEVAQSPRYKITEKSQAVAFWCDPISGHATLYWYRQILGQGPELLVQFQDESVVDDSQLPKDRFSAERLKGVDSTLKIQPAELGDSAMYLCASSFSGANEQYFGPGTRLTVT.

This rearrangement joins TRBV16 to TRBJ2-1; tentatively, D is TRBD2 (7 bases). Trimming removed 0 bases at V and 1 base at J, with 13 bases between. This CDR3 contains 17 residues. From germline, CDR1 is KGHSY and CDR2 FQNENV. The CDR3 protein is CASSQSGRGRSYNEQFF. CDR3 in DNA: TGTGCCAGCAGCCAATCAGGGCGGGGGCGATCCTACAATGAGCAGTTCTTC.

The chain links TRBV9 to TRBJ2-7, with TRBD2 identical over 8 bases. The germline V gene has CDR1 SGDLS and CDR2 YYNGEE. V lost 1 base and J lost 7; bases outside the gene matches: 7. CDR3 length: 14 residues. The CDR3 nucleotides read TGTGCCAGCAGCGTAAGCGGGGGATTAGGGGAGCAGTACTTC. Protein sequence: CASSVSGGLGEQYF. The full variable domain, with the rest looked up from reference TRBV9 and TRBJ2-7, is DSGVTQTPKHLITATGQRVTLRCSPRSGDLSVYWYQQSLDQGLQFLIQYYNGEERAKGNILERFSAQQFPDLHSELNLSSLELGDSALYFCASSVSGGLGEQYFGPGTRLTVT.

The V gene is TRBV5-6, the J gene TRBJ2-5, with no clear D. This CDR3 comprises 16 residues. Per germline, CDR1 SGHDT and CDR2 YYEEEE. Trimming shortened V by 1 base and J by 0 bases, and 13 bases separated the two germline ends. The CDR3 loop reads CASSLFRNANQETQYF. The CDR3, as DNA: TGTGCCAGCAGCTTGTTCCGGAACGCGAACCAAGAGACCCAGTACTTC.

J is TRBJ1-5 and V is TRBV6-8, with D tentatively TRBD1 (6 bases). Germline CDR1 is MNHGY and CDR2 is SAAAGT. V was shortened by 6 bases and J by 2 bases, with 17 bases between the two germline ends. The CDR3 runs 16 residues. In DNA, the CDR3 is TGTGCCAGCAGGATATTTGGGGGCATGGGCAATCAGCCCCAGCATTTT. Its protein product is CASRIFGGMGNQPQHF.